Detailed here is one T cell receptor beta chain. Antigen: not known. Assay: immunoSEQ multiplex PCR; the TCRdb copy retains only in-frame clones and omits some. The sample has approximately 76,000 clones; approximately 93% are singletons. No patient had autoimmune disease or received systemic immunosuppression. This sample stems from a study of OX40 agonist ivuxolimab in advanced cancers. Study context: A mean age of roughly 62 years, range about 20 to 79, was recorded, and under 85% were male. Overall study results and limits: It was also the case that some nonresponders had low normalized T-cell clonal expansion.

This sequence originates from an adult with an advanced solid tumor such as melanoma, head and neck, liver or kidney cancer. The sequencing used CD4+ or CD8+ T cells sorted from blood, collected in a trial of the OX40 agonist ivuxolimab.

The CDR3 region has the DNA TGTGCCAGCAGTCCCCGAGGGTCCCAAGAGACCCAGTACTTC. Encoded protein: CASSPRGSQETQYF. The chain has TRBV6-1 and TRBJ2-5; possible D gene TRBD2, 5 bases. V lost 5 bases and J lost 1, with 11 bases in between. The length of the CDR3 is 14 residues. Germline loops: CDR1 MNHNS, CDR2 SASEGT.